Listed below are T cell receptor beta chains from one sample, sequenced in a study of shared clonotypes between healthy human individuals. Data came from immunoSEQ multiplex PCR; TCRdb stores just in-frame clones and leaves some out. Here the sample spans around 2.5 million clones, under 95% being singletons. Sequenced input: naive CD4+ T cells from PBMCs. The origin of the receptors is a man in his late teens or twenties in good health. Some clones in this sample may be carry-over from other donors' samples. Both conserved end residues are part of each CDR3. The order of the fields is clone size, V gene, D gene, J gene, CDR3 DNA, CDR3 protein. The D gene is left open where the match is weak. Clone size appears in some rows only: once, few, many, or a class for an expanded clone.

clone_size: once; v_call: TRBV29-1; d_call: TRBD1; j_call: TRBJ1-1; cdr3_nt: TGCAGCACCGAAGCAGGGGGCGCGACTGAAGCTTTCTTT; cdr3_aa: CSTEAGGATEAFF
clone_size: NA; v_call: TRBV19; d_call: NA; j_call: TRBJ1-2; cdr3_nt: TGTGCCAGTACGCCAGGCAACTATGGCTACACCTTC; cdr3_aa: CASTPGNYGYTF
clone_size: NA; v_call: TRBV13; d_call: TRBD2; j_call: TRBJ2-7; cdr3_nt: TGTGCCAGCAGCCTAAACTACGGGACTAGCGGCTACGAGCAGTACTTC; cdr3_aa: CASSLNYGTSGYEQYF
clone_size: NA; v_call: TRBV7-2; d_call: NA; j_call: TRBJ1-3; cdr3_nt: TGTGCCAGCAGCTCCCGGTATCTCTCTGGAAACACCATATATTTT; cdr3_aa: CASSSRYLSGNTIYF
clone_size: NA; v_call: TRBV6-6; d_call: TRBD2; j_call: TRBJ2-7; cdr3_nt: TGTGCCAGCAGTCCTAGGACTAGCGACAGCTACGAGCAGTACTTC; cdr3_aa: CASSPRTSDSYEQYF
clone_size: NA; v_call: TRBV5-6; d_call: TRBD2; j_call: TRBJ2-7; cdr3_nt: TGTGCCAGCAGCTTGCTAGCGGGGGCCTCTTCCGAGCAGTACTTC; cdr3_aa: CASSLLAGASSEQYF
clone_size: NA; v_call: TRBV7-8; d_call: NA; j_call: TRBJ2-3; cdr3_nt: TGTGCCAGCAGCTTATTCGGGACCAGCACAGATACGCAGTATTTT; cdr3_aa: CASSLFGTSTDTQYF
clone_size: NA; v_call: TRBV2; d_call: NA; j_call: TRBJ1-1; cdr3_nt: TGTGCCAGCGGGTACACTGAAGCTTTCTTT; cdr3_aa: CASGYTEAFF
clone_size: NA; v_call: TRBV14; d_call: NA; j_call: TRBJ2-2; cdr3_nt: TGTGCCAGCAGCCGTGCCGGGGGTGGCTACACCGGGGAGCTGTTTTTT; cdr3_aa: CASSRAGGGYTGELFF
clone_size: NA; v_call: TRBV21-1; d_call: NA; j_call: TRBJ2-7; cdr3_nt: TGTGCCAGCAAGTGGGTCCCGGGGTTCTACGAGCAGTACTTC; cdr3_aa: CASKWVPGFYEQYF
clone_size: NA; v_call: TRBV29-1; d_call: NA; j_call: TRBJ2-1; cdr3_nt: TGCAGCGTTGTTCCGGGGGTCAATGAGCAGTTCTTC; cdr3_aa: CSVVPGVNEQFF
clone_size: NA; v_call: TRBV5-4; d_call: TRBD1; j_call: TRBJ1-1; cdr3_nt: TGTGCCAGCAGCCCAGCACAGGGGGCGCTGGAAGCTTTCTTT; cdr3_aa: CASSPAQGALEAFF
clone_size: NA; v_call: TRBV28; d_call: NA; j_call: TRBJ1-1; cdr3_nt: TGTGCCAGCAGTTTAGCCGCGGGACCCACGGGGGCCACTGAAGCTTTCTTT; cdr3_aa: CASSLAAGPTGATEAFF
clone_size: NA; v_call: TRBV4-2; d_call: NA; j_call: TRBJ1-2; cdr3_nt: TGTGCCAGCAGCCAAGAGCGAGGGGTTAACTATGGCTACACCTTC; cdr3_aa: CASSQERGVNYGYTF
clone_size: NA; v_call: TRBV5-1; d_call: NA; j_call: TRBJ1-2; cdr3_nt: TGCGCCAGTACAACAGATAACTATGGCTACACCTTC; cdr3_aa: CASTTDNYGYTF
clone_size: NA; v_call: TRBV11-2; d_call: TRBD1; j_call: TRBJ2-2; cdr3_nt: TGTGCCAGCAGCTTAGTCAGGGGGCGGCCCGGGGAGCTGTTTTTT; cdr3_aa: CASSLVRGRPGELFF
clone_size: NA; v_call: TRBV19; d_call: NA; j_call: TRBJ1-4; cdr3_nt: TGTGCCACCTCCGGCCCGGTTGAAAAACTGTTTTTT; cdr3_aa: CATSGPVEKLFF
clone_size: NA; v_call: TRBV7-9; d_call: NA; j_call: TRBJ1-1; cdr3_nt: TGTGCCAGCAGCACCAGGGGTGACACTGAAGCTTTCTTT; cdr3_aa: CASSTRGDTEAFF
clone_size: NA; v_call: TRBV6-1; d_call: NA; j_call: TRBJ2-7; cdr3_nt: TGTGCCAGCAGTGAAGGGTGGGGGATCACCTACGAGCAGTACTTC; cdr3_aa: CASSEGWGITYEQYF
clone_size: NA; v_call: TRBV28; d_call: NA; j_call: TRBJ1-2; cdr3_nt: TGTGCCAGCAACGGGGGGGTTAATAACTATGGCTACACCTTC; cdr3_aa: CASNGGVNNYGYTF
clone_size: once; v_call: TRBV6-5; d_call: TRBD1; j_call: TRBJ1-2; cdr3_nt: TGTGCCAGCAGCCCGGACAGGCCTAACTATGGCTACACCTTC; cdr3_aa: CASSPDRPNYGYTF
clone_size: NA; v_call: TRBV7-9; d_call: NA; j_call: TRBJ2-2; cdr3_nt: TGTGCCAGCAGCTTAGGGACTCCTATGGGCACCGGGGAGCTGTTTTTT; cdr3_aa: CASSLGTPMGTGELFF
clone_size: NA; v_call: TRBV5-8; d_call: NA; j_call: TRBJ1-4; cdr3_nt: TGTGCCAGCAGCTGGGATTCCACCGGGACGAGGCTGTTTTTT; cdr3_aa: CASSWDSTGTRLFF
clone_size: NA; v_call: TRBV9; d_call: NA; j_call: TRBJ1-1; cdr3_nt: TGTGCCAGCAGCATGCAGGGGCCCCCCGGGATGTCTGAAGCTTTCTTT; cdr3_aa: CASSMQGPPGMSEAFF
clone_size: NA; v_call: TRBV6-1; d_call: NA; j_call: TRBJ1-5; cdr3_nt: TGTGCCAGCAGTGTTGGGGGGCCCCAGCATTTT; cdr3_aa: CASSVGGPQHF
clone_size: NA; v_call: TRBV27; d_call: TRBD1; j_call: TRBJ2-7; cdr3_nt: TGTGCCAGTAGGCGGACAGGGGGGACCTACGAGCAGTACTTC; cdr3_aa: CASRRTGGTYEQYF
clone_size: NA; v_call: TRBV6-5; d_call: NA; j_call: TRBJ2-2; cdr3_nt: TGTGCCAGCAGTTACGACAGGAAGACCGGGGAGCTGTTTTTT; cdr3_aa: CASSYDRKTGELFF
clone_size: NA; v_call: TRBV7-2; d_call: TRBD2; j_call: TRBJ2-7; cdr3_nt: TGTGCCAGCAGCTTAGATGCGGGAGGGTACGAGCAGTACTTC; cdr3_aa: CASSLDAGGYEQYF
clone_size: NA; v_call: TRBV9; d_call: TRBD2; j_call: TRBJ2-3; cdr3_nt: TGTGCCAGCAGCGGACTAGCGGGAGCGTACCTCACAGATACGCAGTATTTT; cdr3_aa: CASSGLAGAYLTDTQYF
clone_size: NA; v_call: TRBV19; d_call: TRBD2; j_call: TRBJ2-7; cdr3_nt: TGTGCCAGTAGGATGGTGACTAGCGGATCCTACGAGCAGTACTTC; cdr3_aa: CASRMVTSGSYEQYF
clone_size: once; v_call: TRBV10-3; d_call: NA; j_call: TRBJ2-7; cdr3_nt: TGTGCCATCAGTGATATGACTCTCGGAAGCTCCTACGAGCAGTACTTC; cdr3_aa: CAISDMTLGSSYEQYF
clone_size: NA; v_call: TRBV10-3; d_call: NA; j_call: TRBJ2-5; cdr3_nt: TGTGCCATCAGTGAGTCCGCAGGAATAGAAGAGACCCAGTACTTC; cdr3_aa: CAISESAGIEETQYF
clone_size: NA; v_call: TRBV5-1; d_call: NA; j_call: TRBJ2-1; cdr3_nt: TGCGCCAGCAGCCCGCCTAGTTCCAATGAGCAGTTCTTC; cdr3_aa: CASSPPSSNEQFF
clone_size: NA; v_call: TRBV2; d_call: TRBD2; j_call: TRBJ2-1; cdr3_nt: TGTGCCAGCAGGGGGGTAGCGGGACGGTACAATGAGCAGTTCTTC; cdr3_aa: CASRGVAGRYNEQFF
clone_size: NA; v_call: TRBV4-3; d_call: NA; j_call: TRBJ2-2; cdr3_nt: TGCGCCAGCAGCCAAGGGTATCGACGGGTTCGCGCCGGGGAGCTGTTTTTT; cdr3_aa: CASSQGYRRVRAGELFF
clone_size: NA; v_call: TRBV4-2; d_call: TRBD1; j_call: TRBJ1-2; cdr3_nt: TGTGCCAGCAGCCAAGATGCGACAGGGGCGGGGTACTATGGCTACACCTTC; cdr3_aa: CASSQDATGAGYYGYTF
clone_size: NA; v_call: TRBV18; d_call: NA; j_call: TRBJ2-5; cdr3_nt: TGTGCCAGCTCACCACAGTACCAAGAGACCCAGTACTTC; cdr3_aa: CASSPQYQETQYF
clone_size: NA; v_call: TRBV7-9; d_call: NA; j_call: TRBJ1-5; cdr3_nt: TGTGCCAGCAGCTTAGCGTCAGGGGTCAATCAGCCCCAGCATTTT; cdr3_aa: CASSLASGVNQPQHF
clone_size: NA; v_call: TRBV2; d_call: NA; j_call: TRBJ1-4; cdr3_nt: TGTGCCAGCAGTGAAGGGCGGATATTTGAAAAACTGTTTTTT; cdr3_aa: CASSEGRIFEKLFF
clone_size: NA; v_call: TRBV5-4; d_call: TRBD2; j_call: TRBJ2-1; cdr3_nt: TGTGCCAGCCCATCAGGAGCGGGAGTAAATGCTGAGCAGTTCTTC; cdr3_aa: CASPSGAGVNAEQFF
clone_size: NA; v_call: TRBV11-2; d_call: NA; j_call: TRBJ2-7; cdr3_nt: TGTGCCAGCAGCTTAGATCGTAGAGAGCAGTACTTC; cdr3_aa: CASSLDRREQYF
clone_size: NA; v_call: TRBV28; d_call: NA; j_call: TRBJ2-7; cdr3_nt: TGTGCCAGCAGTTTACAAAATCCCTACGAGCAGTACTTC; cdr3_aa: CASSLQNPYEQYF
clone_size: NA; v_call: TRBV18; d_call: NA; j_call: TRBJ2-4; cdr3_nt: TGTGCCAGCTCACCTTCGATTATAGCCAAAAACATTCAGTACTTC; cdr3_aa: CASSPSIIAKNIQYF
clone_size: NA; v_call: TRBV19; d_call: NA; j_call: TRBJ2-2; cdr3_nt: TGTGCCAGTAGTGCCCAAGGCTACACCGGGGAGCTGTTTTTT; cdr3_aa: CASSAQGYTGELFF
clone_size: NA; v_call: TRBV11-2; d_call: NA; j_call: TRBJ2-5; cdr3_nt: TGTGCCAGCAGTTCAGGGGTTCAAGAGACCCAGTACTTC; cdr3_aa: CASSSGVQETQYF
clone_size: NA; v_call: TRBV4-3; d_call: TRBD2; j_call: TRBJ2-1; cdr3_nt: TGCGCCAGCAGCCAAGATCGCGGAAGGGGTCTCGAGACTAGCGGGCTCTACAATGAGCAGTTCTTC; cdr3_aa: CASSQDRGRGLETSGLYNEQFF
clone_size: once; v_call: TRBV7-2; d_call: TRBD1; j_call: TRBJ2-7; cdr3_nt: TGTGCCAGCAGCTCTCGAGGAGGACAGGACTCCTACGAGCAGTACTTC; cdr3_aa: CASSSRGGQDSYEQYF
clone_size: NA; v_call: TRBV19; d_call: NA; j_call: TRBJ1-5; cdr3_nt: TGTGCCAGTAGTATAGGTTCGGGCAGCAATCAGCCCCAGCATTTT; cdr3_aa: CASSIGSGSNQPQHF
clone_size: NA; v_call: TRBV11-2; d_call: NA; j_call: TRBJ1-1; cdr3_nt: TGTGCCAGCAGCTCGTTTAGGGGCCAGGGGAACACTGAAGCTTTCTTT; cdr3_aa: CASSSFRGQGNTEAFF
clone_size: once; v_call: TRBV30; d_call: TRBD2; j_call: TRBJ2-7; cdr3_nt: TGTGCCTGGACCCAGGGACTAGCGGGAGCCTACGAGCAGTACTTC; cdr3_aa: CAWTQGLAGAYEQYF